This TCR beta chain was obtained from a study of shared clonotypes between healthy human individuals. Assay used: immunoSEQ multiplex PCR; TCRdb lists only in-frame clones, some missing. Of about 1.5 million clones in the sample, roughly 96% were seen once. The CDR3 has 15 amino acids. From germline, CDR1 is MDHEN and CDR2 SYDVKM. V lost 1 base, J lost 2 bases, and 9 bases lay in between. Sequencing used naive CD4+ T cells sorted from blood. The subset here: CD45RA+ positively selected. This TCR came from a man under 40 in good health. The rearrangement uses TRBV28 and TRBJ2-1; perhaps TRBD2 as D (6 bases). This CDR3 reads CASSLFGGTYNEQFF. DNA for the CDR3: TGTGCCAGCAGTTTATTCGGGGGAACCTACAATGAGCAGTTCTTC.